This record covers a single T cell receptor (beta chain). Its binding antigen is unknown. Receptors were amplified or captured by the immunoSEQ multiplex PCR assay. A mixture of 60 forward primers for TCR Vbeta segments and 13 reverse primers for TCR Jbeta segments was used in the multiplex PCR. Amplification of the CDR3 region of rearranged TCR beta genes was performed with a multiplex PCR assay on genomic DNA. The Illumina HiSeq System was used to sequence the amplified TCR beta libraries as 87-base-pair reads. Concerning the study's data processing: In a later analysis, roughly 80 million unique TCR beta chains were counted across the 500 to 850 repertoires, and roughly 11 million of these chains were shared by at least two donors. Raw reads were error-corrected and collapsed into unique sequences with a nearest-neighbor algorithm that merged closely related sequences to remove PCR and sequencing errors. To assign V, D and J gene segments, CDR3 sequences were aligned to IMGT reference sequences. For a sequence to be retained, a match of at least six nucleotides to both a V gene segment and a J gene segment was required. A rearrangement was called productive if the CDR3 had no stop codons and remained in frame with V and J, and every other rearrangement was called non-productive. CDR3 was defined according to IMGT convention as the region running from the second conserved V-encoded cysteine to the conserved J-encoded phenylalanine. The earlier analysis of roughly 590 of the donors excluded any sequence lacking an unambiguous match to a single V gene segment. An earlier analysis of 500 to 600 of the donors classified V segments as functional when productive rearrangements were above 56.7% and as segregating when the standard deviation between donors was above 5%. A statistical classification framework was built for diagnosing cytomegalovirus status from the catalog of TCR beta chain sequences. In a later analysis, TCR nucleotide sequences were compared against IMGT/GENE-DB human TR gene sequences so that V and J genes could be assigned. The TCRdist pipeline was used in a later analysis to assign CDR3 sequences and most-parsimonious VDJ recombination scenarios. In a later analysis, each TCR beta chain was defined by its CDR3 amino acid sequence together with its V-gene family, and reads without a unique V-gene family were excluded. As a way to deal with suspected cross-contamination and a sequencing artifact, a later analysis dropped under 600 nucleotide sequences that were highly shared and had low generation probability. In a later analysis, a clonal expansion index was calculated for each public chain from normalized within-repertoire ranks of inferred template counts. In a later analysis, generation probabilities were computed with a VDJ recombination model fitted to out-of-frame rearrangements, and the resulting probabilities were checked against IGoR. In a later analysis, TCR-TCR, TCR-HLA and TCR-CMV co-occurrence was scored with hypergeometric tests, and a repertoire-size bias correction was applied to TCR pairs. A later analysis estimated false discovery rates by permuting HLA or CMV assignments 20 times. In a later analysis, co-occurring TCRs were grouped with DBSCAN, and TCRdist sequence similarity was added when clustering was performed within HLA-allele-positive subsets. Repertoires with fewer than 30,000 or more than 120,000 public chains, plus five repertoires with anomalous nucleotide sharing, were excluded from co-occurrence clustering. Sourced from immuneACCESS, this table was stored by TCRdb with only in-frame sequences that have V and J called. A share of the clones is absent; for the studies checked, an unresolved V gene accounts for under half, and the remainder has no known explanation. That table is the source of V, J and clone size, and D and trimming were worked out from the DNA. The sample's own table lists around 84,000 clones. The ten largest account for about 4.6% of the sample.

This specimen comes from a study of cytomegalovirus exposure and HLA in healthy donors (dated by TCRdb to 2016 to 2017). Regarding the complete study: An earlier analysis of approximately 640 of the donors reported more than 250 Gb of sequence data and around 110 million unique TCR beta sequences from 150 million to 200 million T cells. A separate validation cohort of roughly 110 different subjects was used in addition to the 666-subject first cohort. Of the roughly 400 genotyped donors, approximately 80% fell in the genetic ancestry cluster associated with self-reported Caucasian donors. Class I and class II HLA loci were covered by the typing at four-digit resolution. An earlier analysis of a few hundred of the donors applied high-throughput TCR beta sequencing to assess whether each TCR beta V gene segment acted as functional or pseudogenic. Every discovery cohort repertoire had been produced on one sequencing platform. Among 398 genotyped donors of the cohort, an average of approximately 250,000 unique TCR beta nucleotide sequences were sequenced per donor, 15% to 20% of them non-productive. Four or five DR-DQ haplotypes were handled as single units for association and clustering because linkage in the cohort was strong. The study aimed to test whether signatures of past pathogen exposure could be identified by cataloging public T cell receptors. To predict cytomegalovirus infection status, the study brought together high-throughput TCR immunosequencing, statistical association of individual TCRs with disease status, and machine learning. In a later analysis, previously published TCR beta repertoires from roughly 710 donors were re-analyzed and high-resolution HLA genotyping was added so that TCR occurrence patterns could be studied. Roughly 320 gigabases of sequencing data and approximately 92 million unique TCR sequences made up an early release that covered over 550 HLA-typed donors. The study profiled the T cell repertoires of 550 to 700 subjects by immunosequencing and related them to cytomegalovirus serostatus. A later genetic analysis used genome-wide SNP genotypes for about 65% of the roughly 670 donors, treating that subset as a discovery cohort. Rather than drawing on any new phenotypic data, the later analysis identified candidate immune exposures from TCR beta sequences and the way those sequences occurred across donors. The number of typed donors differed by locus: roughly 629-640 for A, B, C, DRB1 and DQB1; 500 to 550 for DQA1; approximately 600 for DPA1; and 400 to 480 for DPB1. Alongside the repertoire data, information on donor age, sex, ethnicity and CMV serostatus was compiled.

Broad study findings and their caveats: A further reported finding was that TCR beta sequences accurately predicted the HLA-A and HLA-B alleles for most subjects in the first cohort. Because HLA typing was unavailable for some donors at each locus, only the typed subset was used in association tests. Sequencing depth was assumed to be roughly uniform across donors in the presence/absence analyses, though that assumption may not hold. In a later analysis, HLA-associated TCR beta chains were found to be more clonally expanded and to have lower generation probabilities than equally common non-associated chains. A later genetic analysis associated a missense DCLRE1C variant with V-gene and J-gene trimming of TCR beta chains, and an independent cohort replicated the association. Because counts were too low, seventeen rarely observed V segments, including chromosome 9 orphons, were left out of the earlier analysis of about 620 of the donors. In a later analysis, most CMV-associated TCR beta chains were found to appear HLA-restricted, with HLA associations seemingly driven largely by CMV exposure. Several of the top co-occurrence clusters appeared to be linked to parvovirus B19, influenza, CMV and Epstein-Barr virus, according to a later analysis. In an earlier analysis of a few hundred of the donors, most TCR beta V segments were observed in productive rearrangements about 87% or about 30% of the time, broadly matching IMGT annotations. While some public TCRs were present in many individuals, most TCR sequences turned up only very rarely across donors. A later genetic analysis reported fewer N-insertions in productive TCRs among donors in an Asian-associated ancestry cluster than the roughly 650-donor mean. Because the 87-base-pair reads could not distinguish some IMGT-functional V segments, including TRBV6-2 and TRBV6-3, those segments were excluded. Only TCR beta chains were sequenced in this cohort, and the absence of alpha or paired-chain data limited detectable features. In both the original and validation cohorts, the classifier was reported to diagnose cytomegalovirus status with high specificity and sensitivity. A cluster of highly shared sequence variants was judged likely to be a technical artifact of the sequencing pipeline. In a later analysis, the rate of TCR association differed among HLA loci, with DRB1 alleles having the most associated TCRs and HLA-C alleles having the fewest. In vitro tests confirmed that a few of the cytomegalovirus-associated TCR beta chains recognize cytomegalovirus antigens. CMV serostatus was the only immune exposure information available for the cohort. Assigning TCR associations to individual alleles was difficult when HLA alleles, especially DR and DQ, strongly co-occurred. It was suggested by the authors that the approach could potentially be generalized to other disease states and immunological phenotypes. Linkage disequilibrium might explain the correlated functional status among segregating V segments, but an unknown experimental factor could not be ruled out. The study gave a list of 150 to 200 TCR beta chains associated with cytomegalovirus. At a false discovery rate of 0.05, a later analysis linked under 20,000 TCR beta sequences to specific HLA alleles.

Trimming takes 0 bases from V and 1 base from J, and the germline ends sit 7 bases apart. From the germline V gene, CDR1 is SGHRS and CDR2 is YFSETQ. The CDR3, from cysteine to phenylalanine, totals 14 residues. CDR3 DNA only is kept here, 42 bases in frame from base 1. In total, roughly 670 healthy bone marrow donors made up the cohort. Cohort members were all nominally healthy when sampled, although unrecorded immune exposures were likely present. The donor was CMV seronegative and was included in the group of around 320 seronegative cohort members. Every donor gave a peripheral blood sample, and the peripheral blood mononuclear cells from that sample were used for TCR beta sequencing. The Qiagen DNeasy Blood Extraction Kit was used to extract genomic DNA from the blood cell samples.

Sequencing was carried out using PBMCs. The receptor comes from a man aged 25 to 40 in good health and CMV-seronegative. This receptor chain uses TRBV5-1 and TRBJ2-5, with a weak D call of TRBD2 (6 bases match). This receptor has the CDR3 CASSLDSGQETQYF. Read as DNA, the sequence is TGCGCCAGCAGCTTGGATAGCGGCCAAGAGACCCAGTACTTC.